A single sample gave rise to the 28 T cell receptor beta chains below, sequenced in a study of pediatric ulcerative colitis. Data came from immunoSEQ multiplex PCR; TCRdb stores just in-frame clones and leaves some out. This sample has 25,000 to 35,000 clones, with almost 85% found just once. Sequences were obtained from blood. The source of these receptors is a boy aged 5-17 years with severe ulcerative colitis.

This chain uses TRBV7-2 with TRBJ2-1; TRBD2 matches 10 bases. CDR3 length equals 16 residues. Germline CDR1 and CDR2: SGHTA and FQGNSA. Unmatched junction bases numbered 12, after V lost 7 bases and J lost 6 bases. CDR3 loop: CASKGAGGLLTNEQFF. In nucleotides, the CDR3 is TGTGCCAGCAAGGGAGCGGGGGGGCTATTGACCAATGAGCAGTTCTTC. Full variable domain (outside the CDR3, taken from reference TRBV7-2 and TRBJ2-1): GAGVSQSPSNKVTEKGKDVELRCDPISGHTALYWYRQSLGQGLEFLIYFQGNSAPDKSGLPSDRFSAERTGGSVSTLTIQRTQQEDSAVYLCASKGAGGLLTNEQFFGPGTRLTVL.

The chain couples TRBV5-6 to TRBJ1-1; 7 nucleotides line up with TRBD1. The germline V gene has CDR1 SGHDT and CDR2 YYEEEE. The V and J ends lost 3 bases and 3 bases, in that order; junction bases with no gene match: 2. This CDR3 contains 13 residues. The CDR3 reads CASSWGTDTEAFF. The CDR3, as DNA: TGTGCCAGCAGCTGGGGGACAGACACTGAAGCTTTCTTT.

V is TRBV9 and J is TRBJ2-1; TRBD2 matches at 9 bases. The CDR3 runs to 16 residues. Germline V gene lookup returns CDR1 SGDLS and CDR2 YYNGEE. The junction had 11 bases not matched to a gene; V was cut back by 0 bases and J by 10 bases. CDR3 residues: CASSVARAGGPLEQFF. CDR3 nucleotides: TGTGCCAGCAGCGTAGCTCGAGCGGGGGGCCCACTAGAGCAGTTCTTC.

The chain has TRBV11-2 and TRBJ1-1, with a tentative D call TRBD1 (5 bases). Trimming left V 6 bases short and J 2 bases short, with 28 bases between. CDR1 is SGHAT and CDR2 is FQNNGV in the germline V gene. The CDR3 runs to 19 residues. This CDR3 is CASSATVSFQKTVNTEAFF. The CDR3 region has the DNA TGTGCCAGCAGTGCGACGGTCTCTTTTCAGAAGACAGTAAACACTGAAGCTTTCTTT.

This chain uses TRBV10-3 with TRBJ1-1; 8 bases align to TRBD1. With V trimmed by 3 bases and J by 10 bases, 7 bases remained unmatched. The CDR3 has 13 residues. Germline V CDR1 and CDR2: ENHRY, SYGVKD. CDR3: CAISDLQGEGAFF. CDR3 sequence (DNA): TGTGCCATCAGTGATCTACAGGGGGAGGGAGCTTTCTTT.

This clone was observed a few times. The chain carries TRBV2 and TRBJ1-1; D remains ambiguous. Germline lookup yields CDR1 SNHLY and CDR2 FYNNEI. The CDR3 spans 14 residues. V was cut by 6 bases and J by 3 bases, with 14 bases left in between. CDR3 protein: CASSAEKGYTEAFF. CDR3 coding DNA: TGTGCCAGCAGCGCCGAAAAAGGGTACACTGAAGCTTTCTTT.

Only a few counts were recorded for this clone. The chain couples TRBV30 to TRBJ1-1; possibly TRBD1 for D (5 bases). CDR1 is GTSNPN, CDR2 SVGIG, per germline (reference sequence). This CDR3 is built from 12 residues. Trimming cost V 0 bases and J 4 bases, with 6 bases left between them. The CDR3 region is CAWSVGTTEAFF. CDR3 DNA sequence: TGTGCCTGGAGTGTTGGGACCACTGAAGCTTTCTTT.

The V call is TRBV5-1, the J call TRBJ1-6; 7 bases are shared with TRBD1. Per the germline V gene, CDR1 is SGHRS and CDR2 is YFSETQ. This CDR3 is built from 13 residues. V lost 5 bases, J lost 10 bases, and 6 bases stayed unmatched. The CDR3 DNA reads TGCGCCAGCAGAAGGGACAGTAGGTCACCCCTCCACTTT. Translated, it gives CASRRDSRSPLHF.

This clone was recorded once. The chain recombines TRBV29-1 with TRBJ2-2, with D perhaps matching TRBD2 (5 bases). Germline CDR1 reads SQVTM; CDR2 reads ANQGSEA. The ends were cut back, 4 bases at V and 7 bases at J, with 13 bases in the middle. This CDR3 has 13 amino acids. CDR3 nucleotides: TGCAGCGTTGTCGTAACGGCGGGCGGGGAGCTGTTTTTT. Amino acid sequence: CSVVVTAGGELFF.

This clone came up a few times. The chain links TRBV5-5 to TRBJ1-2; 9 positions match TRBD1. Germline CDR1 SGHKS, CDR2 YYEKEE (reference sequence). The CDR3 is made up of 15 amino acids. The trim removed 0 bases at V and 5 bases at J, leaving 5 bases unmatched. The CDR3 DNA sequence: TGTGCCAGCAGCTTGGAACAGGGGGCCCCATATGGCTACACCTTC. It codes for CASSLEQGAPYGYTF.

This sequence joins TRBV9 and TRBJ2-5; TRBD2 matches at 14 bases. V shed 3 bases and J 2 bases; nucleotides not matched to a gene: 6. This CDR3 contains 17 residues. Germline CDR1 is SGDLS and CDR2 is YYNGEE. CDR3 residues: CASSGGTSGGLQETQYF. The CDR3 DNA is TGTGCCAGCAGCGGAGGGACTAGCGGGGGACTACAAGAGACCCAGTACTTC. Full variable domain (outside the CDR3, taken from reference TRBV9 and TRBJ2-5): DSGVTQTPKHLITATGQRVTLRCSPRSGDLSVYWYQQSLDQGLQFLIQYYNGEERAKGNILERFSAQQFPDLHSELNLSSLELGDSALYFCASSGGTSGGLQETQYFGPGTRLLVL.

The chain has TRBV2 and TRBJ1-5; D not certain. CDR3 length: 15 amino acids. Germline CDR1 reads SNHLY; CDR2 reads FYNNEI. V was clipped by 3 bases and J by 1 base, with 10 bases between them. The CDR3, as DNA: TGTGCCAGCAGTGACGCGGGGTTGAGCAATCAGCCCCAGCATTTT. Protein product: CASSDAGLSNQPQHF.

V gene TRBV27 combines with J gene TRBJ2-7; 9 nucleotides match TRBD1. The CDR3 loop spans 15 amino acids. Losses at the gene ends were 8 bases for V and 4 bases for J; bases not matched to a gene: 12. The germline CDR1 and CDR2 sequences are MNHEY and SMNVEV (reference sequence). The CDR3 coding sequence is TGTGCCAGCCGAAGTGGACAGGGGACGTTTTACGAGCAGTACTTC. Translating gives CASRSGQGTFYEQYF.

This CDR3 reads CASSRDSSYEQYF. CDR3 coding DNA: TGTGCCAGCTCACGGGACAGCTCCTACGAGCAGTACTTC. The rearrangement links TRBV18 to TRBJ2-7; 7 bases fit TRBD1. J was trimmed by 0 bases and V by 4 bases; bases with no gene match: 0. Germline assignment: CDR1 KGHSH and CDR2 LQKENI. CDR3 size: 13 residues.

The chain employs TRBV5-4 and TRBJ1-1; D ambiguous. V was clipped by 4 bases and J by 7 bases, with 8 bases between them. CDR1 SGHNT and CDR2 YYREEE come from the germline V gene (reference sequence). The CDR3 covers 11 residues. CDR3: CASSNQVEAFF. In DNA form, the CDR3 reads TGTGCCAGCAGCAACCAGGTTGAAGCTTTCTTT.

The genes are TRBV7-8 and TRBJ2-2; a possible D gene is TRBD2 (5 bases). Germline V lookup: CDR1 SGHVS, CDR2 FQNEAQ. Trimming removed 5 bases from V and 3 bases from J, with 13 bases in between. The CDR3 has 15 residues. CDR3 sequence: CASSVARGDTGELFF. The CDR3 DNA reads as TGTGCCAGCAGCGTGGCCCGGGGAGACACCGGGGAGCTGTTTTTT.

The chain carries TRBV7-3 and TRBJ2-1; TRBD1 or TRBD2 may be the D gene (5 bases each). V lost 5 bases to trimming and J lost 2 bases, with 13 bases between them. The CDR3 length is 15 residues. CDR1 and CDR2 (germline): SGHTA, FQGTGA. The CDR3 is CASSTEDTPYNEQFF. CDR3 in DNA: TGTGCCAGCAGCACGGAGGACACCCCCTACAATGAGCAGTTCTTC.

This chain's CDR3 is CASRGGTSYEQYF. The CDR3 DNA follows: TGTGCCAGCCGAGGGGGGACTTCCTACGAGCAGTACTTC. This chain joins TRBV18 and TRBJ2-7, with D perhaps assigned TRBD1 or TRBD2 (6 bases each). Trimming pared 8 bases from V and 1 base from J, leaving 12 bases between. Germline V gene sequence: CDR1 KGHSH, CDR2 LQKENI. The CDR3 runs to 13 residues.

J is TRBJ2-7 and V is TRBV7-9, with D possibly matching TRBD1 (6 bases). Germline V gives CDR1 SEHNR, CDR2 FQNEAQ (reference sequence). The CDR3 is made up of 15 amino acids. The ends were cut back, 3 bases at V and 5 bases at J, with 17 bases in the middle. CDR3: CASSFFPGVIDEQYF. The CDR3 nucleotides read TGTGCCAGCAGCTTCTTCCCAGGGGTGATAGACGAGCAGTACTTC.

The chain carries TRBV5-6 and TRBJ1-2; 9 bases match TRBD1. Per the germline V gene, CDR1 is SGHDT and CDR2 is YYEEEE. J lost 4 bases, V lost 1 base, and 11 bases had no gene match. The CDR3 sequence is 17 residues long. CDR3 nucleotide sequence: TGTGCCAGCAGCTTGTTGAGCCCACAGGGGGCGGCCTATGGCTACACCTTC. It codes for CASSLLSPQGAAYGYTF.

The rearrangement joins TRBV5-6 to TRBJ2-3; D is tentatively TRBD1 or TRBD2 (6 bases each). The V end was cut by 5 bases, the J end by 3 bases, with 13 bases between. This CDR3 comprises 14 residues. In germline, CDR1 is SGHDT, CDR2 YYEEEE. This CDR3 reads CASRERGGTDTQYF. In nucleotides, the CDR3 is TGTGCCAGCAGGGAGAGAGGGGGGACAGATACGCAGTATTTT.

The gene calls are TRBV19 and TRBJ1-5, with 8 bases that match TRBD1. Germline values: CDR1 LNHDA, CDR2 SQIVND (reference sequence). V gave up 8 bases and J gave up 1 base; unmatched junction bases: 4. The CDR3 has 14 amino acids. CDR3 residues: CASAGGLSNQPQHF. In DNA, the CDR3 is TGTGCCAGTGCAGGGGGCCTAAGCAATCAGCCCCAGCATTTT.

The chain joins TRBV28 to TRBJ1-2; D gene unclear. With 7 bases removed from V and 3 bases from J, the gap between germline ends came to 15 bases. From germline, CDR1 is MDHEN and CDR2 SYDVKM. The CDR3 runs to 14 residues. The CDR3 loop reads CASTEGRSDYGYTF. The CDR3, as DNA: TGTGCCAGCACGGAGGGCAGATCGGACTATGGCTACACCTTC.

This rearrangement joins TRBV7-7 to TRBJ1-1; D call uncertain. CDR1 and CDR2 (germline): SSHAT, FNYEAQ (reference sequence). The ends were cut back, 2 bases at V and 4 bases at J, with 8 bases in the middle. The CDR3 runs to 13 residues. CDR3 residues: CASSLRESTEAFF. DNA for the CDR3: TGTGCCAGCAGCTTAAGGGAGTCCACTGAAGCTTTCTTT.

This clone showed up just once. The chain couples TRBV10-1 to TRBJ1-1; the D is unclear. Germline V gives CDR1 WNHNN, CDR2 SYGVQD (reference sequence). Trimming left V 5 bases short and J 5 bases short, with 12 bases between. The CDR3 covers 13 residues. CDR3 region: CASSTDGVTEAFF. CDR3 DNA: TGCGCCAGCAGTACCGATGGGGTGACTGAAGCTTTCTTT.

CDR3: CASSDWGKSGAEAFF. CDR3 coding DNA: TGTGCCAGCAGCGACTGGGGGAAGTCGGGCGCTGAAGCTTTCTTT. V and J are TRBV6-1 and TRBJ1-1; D may be TRBD1 (5 bases). The CDR3 is 15 residues long. The V gene lost 6 bases and the J gene lost 6 bases, with 20 bases spanning the gap. The germline CDR1 and CDR2 sequences are MNHNS and SASEGT.

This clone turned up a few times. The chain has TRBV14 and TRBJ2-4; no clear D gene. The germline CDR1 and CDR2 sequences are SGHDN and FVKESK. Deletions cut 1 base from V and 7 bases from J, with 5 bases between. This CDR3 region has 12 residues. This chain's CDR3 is CASSQAGNIQYF. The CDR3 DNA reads TGTGCCAGCAGCCAAGCTGGGAACATTCAGTACTTC. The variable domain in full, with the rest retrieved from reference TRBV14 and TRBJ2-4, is EAGVTQFPSHSVIEKGQTVTLRCDPISGHDNLYWYRRVMGKEIKFLLHFVKESKQDESGMPNNRFLAERTGGTYSTLKVQPAELEDSGVYFCASSQAGNIQYFGAGTRLSVL.

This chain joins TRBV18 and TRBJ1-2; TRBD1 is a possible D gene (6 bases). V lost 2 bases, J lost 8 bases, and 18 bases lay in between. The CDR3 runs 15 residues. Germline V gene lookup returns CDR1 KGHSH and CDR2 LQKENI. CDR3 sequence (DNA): TGTGCCAGCTCACCAGGGCTCGTGGGGGCAGGAGGCTACACCTTC. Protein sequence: CASSPGLVGAGGYTF.